The 9 T cell receptor beta chains given below trace back to one sample, sequenced in a study of blood T cells in healthy people across ages. Sample-barcoded 5' priming and a J-beta primer mix drove a second PCR of roughly 7 to 11 cycles. TCRdb re-derived calls from the 5' RACE reads in MiXCR, one entry per CDR3 protein. The table includes approximately 850,000 distinct CDR3 sequences, roughly 44% detected once. Material for sequencing was blood. Receptor source: a man aged 60-69 years in good health.

The chain recombines TRBV24-1 with TRBJ1-5; 11 bases align to TRBD1. This CDR3 spans 16 amino acids. J gave up 7 bases and V 4 bases, and 8 bases lay outside the gene matches. Per the germline V gene, CDR1 is KGHDR and CDR2 is SFDVKD. CDR3 loop: CATSEPGTGGTQPQHF. The CDR3 DNA reads as TGTGCCACCAGTGAGCCCGGGACAGGGGGTACCCAGCCCCAGCATTTT.

CDR3 sequence: CASSYFSDLETQYF. DNA for the CDR3: TGTGCCAGCAGTTACTTTTCTGACCTGGAGACCCAGTACTTC. The chain recombines TRBV6-2 or TRBV6-3 with TRBJ2-5; D gene ambiguous. V lost 1 base and J 5 bases, leaving 11 bases between the germline ends. Germline-derived CDR1 and CDR2 are MNHEY and SVGEGT. The CDR3 consists of 14 residues.

The chain joins TRBV6-5 to TRBJ1-6; tentative D call: TRBD1 (5 bases). The CDR3 runs to 15 residues. The germline gives CDR1 MNHEY, CDR2 SVGAGI. Trimming cost V 2 bases and J 6 bases, with 11 bases left between them. The chain's CDR3 is CASSYHRMGNSPLHF. The CDR3 bases are TGTGCCAGCAGTTACCACAGGATGGGTAATTCACCCCTCCACTTT.

This clonotype came up many times. The DNA for the CDR3 is TGTGCCAGCACCGCCGGGACTAGCGAGGAGACCCAGTACTTC. Its protein is CASTAGTSEETQYF. The chain couples TRBV2 to TRBJ2-5; 10 nucleotides agree with TRBD2. The CDR3 is made up of 14 amino acids. In germline, CDR1 is SNHLY, CDR2 FYNNEI. The V segment lost 7 bases and the J segment 5 bases; nucleotides outside the gene matches: 7.

The chain uses TRBV20-1 and TRBJ2-7, with D possibly being TRBD1 (5 bases). The V and J ends lost 5 bases and 6 bases respectively, with 17 bases between them. Germline lookup yields CDR1 DFQATT and CDR2 SNEGSKA (reference sequence). This CDR3 region has 13 residues. DNA of the CDR3: TGCAGTGCTCCCCCGGATTGGGGCAGCGAGCAGTACTTC. This translates into CSAPPDWGSEQYF.

This clonotype was seen once. V gene TRBV29-1 combines with J gene TRBJ2-7; 7 bases fit TRBD2. The J call is in doubt because the DNA end fits TRBJ2-5 better. This CDR3 is built from 13 residues. Germline CDR1 is SQVTM and CDR2 is ANQGSEA. The CDR3 loop reads CSVELAVLETQYF. Written as DNA, the CDR3 is TGCAGCGTTGAACTAGCGGTCCTAGAGACCCAGTACTTC.

The rearrangement joins TRBV11-2 to TRBJ1-6, with 9 bases that match TRBD1. CDR1 is SGHAT, CDR2 FQNNGV, per germline. The length of the CDR3 is 13 residues. The ends lost 8 bases at V and 7 bases at J; junction bases unmatched: 3. The CDR3 loop reads CASRDRVNSPLHF. As DNA, the CDR3 is TGTGCCAGCCGGGACAGGGTAAATTCACCCCTCCACTTT. Together with reference TRBV11-2 and TRBJ1-6, the CDR3 gives the full variable domain: EAGVAQSPRYKIIEKRQSVAFWCNPISGHATLYWYQQILGQGPKLLIQFQNNGVVDDSQLPKDRFSAERLKGVDSTLKIQPAKLEDSAVYLCASRDRVNSPLHFGNGTRLTVT.

This clonotype was observed a handful of times. The CDR3 DNA is TGCAGTGCTTTCGAGACAGGGGCCAGTGGCTACACCTTC. Its protein is CSAFETGASGYTF. The chain carries TRBV20-1 and TRBJ1-2, with TRBD1 identical over 8 bases. Per germline, CDR1 DFQATT and CDR2 SNEGSKA (reference sequence). V gave up 5 bases and J gave up 7 bases; unmatched junction bases: 9. The CDR3 runs to 13 residues.

This clonotype was found a few times. The rearrangement links TRBV4-3 to TRBJ1-2; tentative D call: TRBD1 (5 bases). CDR1 and CDR2 (germline): LGHNA, YSLEER. The V gene lost 0 bases and the J gene lost 4 bases, with 12 bases spanning the gap. This CDR3 has 15 amino acids. The CDR3 coding sequence is TGCGCCAGCAGCCAAGATTATTGGACAAGCTATGGCTACACCTTC. This translates into CASSQDYWTSYGYTF.